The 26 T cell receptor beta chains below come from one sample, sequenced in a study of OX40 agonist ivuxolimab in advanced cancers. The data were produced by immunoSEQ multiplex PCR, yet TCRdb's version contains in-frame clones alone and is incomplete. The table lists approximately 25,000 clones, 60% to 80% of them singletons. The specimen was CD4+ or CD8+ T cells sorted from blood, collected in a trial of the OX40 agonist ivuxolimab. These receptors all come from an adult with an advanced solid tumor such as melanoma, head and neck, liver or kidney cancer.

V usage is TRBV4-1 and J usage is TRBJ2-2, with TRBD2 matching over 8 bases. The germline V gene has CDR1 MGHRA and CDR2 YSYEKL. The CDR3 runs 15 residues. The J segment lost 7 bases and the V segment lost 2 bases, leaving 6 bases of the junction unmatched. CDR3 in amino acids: CASSQRAGAGGELFF. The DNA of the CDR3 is TGCGCCAGCAGCCAAAGAGCGGGAGCGGGCGGGGAGCTGTTTTTT.

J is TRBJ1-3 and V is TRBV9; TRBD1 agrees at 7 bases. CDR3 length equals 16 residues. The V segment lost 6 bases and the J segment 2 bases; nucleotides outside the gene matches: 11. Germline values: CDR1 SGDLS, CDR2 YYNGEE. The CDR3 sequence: CASTQGGSGPGNTIYF. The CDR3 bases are TGTGCCAGCACCCAGGGGGGATCAGGGCCTGGAAACACCATATATTTT.

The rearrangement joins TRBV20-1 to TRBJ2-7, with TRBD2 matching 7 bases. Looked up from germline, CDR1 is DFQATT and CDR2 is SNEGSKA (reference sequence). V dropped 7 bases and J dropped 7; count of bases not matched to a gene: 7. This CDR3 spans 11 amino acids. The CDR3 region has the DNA TGCAGTGAATTCCAGGGAGGGGAGCAGTACTTC. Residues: CSEFQGGEQYF.

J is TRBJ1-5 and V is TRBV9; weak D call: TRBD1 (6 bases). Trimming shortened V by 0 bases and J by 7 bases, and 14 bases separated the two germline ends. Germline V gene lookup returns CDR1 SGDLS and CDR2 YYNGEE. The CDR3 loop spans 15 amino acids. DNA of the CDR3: TGTGCCAGCAGCGTAGGGGGGGGGCAGGGACAGCCCCAGCATTTT. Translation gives CASSVGGGQGQPQHF.

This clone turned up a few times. Written as DNA, the CDR3 is TGTGCCAGCAGGCTGAACCCGGGACTCGGGAATTCACCCCTCCACTTT. It codes for CASRLNPGLGNSPLHF. This chain uses TRBV27 with TRBJ1-6, with TRBD1 as a possible D gene (5 bases). Germline CDR1 and CDR2: MNHEY and SMNVEV (reference sequence). The CDR3 loop spans 16 amino acids. V lost 6 bases and J 7 bases, leaving 19 bases between the germline ends.

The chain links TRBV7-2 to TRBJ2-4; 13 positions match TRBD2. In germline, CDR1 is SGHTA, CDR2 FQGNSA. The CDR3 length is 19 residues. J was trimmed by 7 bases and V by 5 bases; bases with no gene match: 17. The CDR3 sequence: CASSNPARTSGRTANIQYF. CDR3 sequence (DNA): TGTGCCAGCAGCAACCCCGCCCGGACTAGCGGGAGAACGGCGAACATTCAGTACTTC.

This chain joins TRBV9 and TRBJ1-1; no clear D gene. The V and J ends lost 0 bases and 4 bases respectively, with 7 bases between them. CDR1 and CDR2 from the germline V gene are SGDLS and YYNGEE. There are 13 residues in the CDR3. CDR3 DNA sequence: TGTGCCAGCAGCGTAGGGCAGATCACTGAAGCTTTCTTT. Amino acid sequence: CASSVGQITEAFF.

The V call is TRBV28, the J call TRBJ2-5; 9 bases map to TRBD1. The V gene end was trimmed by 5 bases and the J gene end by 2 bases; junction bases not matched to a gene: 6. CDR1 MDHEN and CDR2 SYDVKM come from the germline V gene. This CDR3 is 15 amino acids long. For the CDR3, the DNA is TGTGCCAGCAGTCCTAACAGGGGGCGTCAAGAGACCCAGTACTTC. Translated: CASSPNRGRQETQYF.

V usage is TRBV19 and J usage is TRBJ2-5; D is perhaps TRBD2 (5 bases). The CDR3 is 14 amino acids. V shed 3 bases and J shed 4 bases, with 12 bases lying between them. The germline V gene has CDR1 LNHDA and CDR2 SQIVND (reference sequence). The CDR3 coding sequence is TGTGCCAGTAGTATCTCGGGGAATGGAGAGACCCAGTACTTC. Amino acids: CASSISGNGETQYF.

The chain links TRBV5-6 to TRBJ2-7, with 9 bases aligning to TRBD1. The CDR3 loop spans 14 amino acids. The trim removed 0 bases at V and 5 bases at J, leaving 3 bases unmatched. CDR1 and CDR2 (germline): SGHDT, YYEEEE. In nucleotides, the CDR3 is TGTGCCAGCAGCTTGGGACAGGGGGGACACGAGCAGTACTTC. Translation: CASSLGQGGHEQYF.

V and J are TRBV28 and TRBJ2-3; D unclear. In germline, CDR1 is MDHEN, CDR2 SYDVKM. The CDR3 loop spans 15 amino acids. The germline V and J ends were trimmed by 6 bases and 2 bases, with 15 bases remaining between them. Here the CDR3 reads CASSSPPTLTDTQYF. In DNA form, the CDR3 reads TGTGCCAGCAGCTCCCCGCCCACCCTCACAGATACGCAGTATTTT.

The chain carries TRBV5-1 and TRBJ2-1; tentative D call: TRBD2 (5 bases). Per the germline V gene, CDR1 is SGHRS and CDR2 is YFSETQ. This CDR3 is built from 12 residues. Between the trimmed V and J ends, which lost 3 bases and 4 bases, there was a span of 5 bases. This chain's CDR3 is CASSWTYNEQFF. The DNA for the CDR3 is TGCGCCAGCAGCTGGACTTACAATGAGCAGTTCTTC.

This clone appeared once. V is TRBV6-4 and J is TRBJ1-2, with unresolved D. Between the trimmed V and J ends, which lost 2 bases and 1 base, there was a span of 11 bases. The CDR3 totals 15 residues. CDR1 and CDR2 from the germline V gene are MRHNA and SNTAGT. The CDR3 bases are TGTGCCAGCAGTGACCCCGGGCCACTTAACTATGGCTACACCTTC. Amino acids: CASSDPGPLNYGYTF.

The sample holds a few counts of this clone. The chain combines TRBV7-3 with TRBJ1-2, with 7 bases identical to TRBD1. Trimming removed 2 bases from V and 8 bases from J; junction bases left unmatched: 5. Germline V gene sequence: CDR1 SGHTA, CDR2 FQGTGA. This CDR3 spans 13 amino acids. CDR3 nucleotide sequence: TGTGCCAGCAGCTTATCGACAGGGATCGGCTACACCTTC. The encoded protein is CASSLSTGIGYTF.

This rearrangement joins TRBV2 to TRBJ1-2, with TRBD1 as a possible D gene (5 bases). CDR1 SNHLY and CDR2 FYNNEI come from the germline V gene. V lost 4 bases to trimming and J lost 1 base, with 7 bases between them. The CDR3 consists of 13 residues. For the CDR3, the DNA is TGTGCCAGCAGTGTAGGGGTTAACTATGGCTACACCTTC. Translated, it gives CASSVGVNYGYTF.

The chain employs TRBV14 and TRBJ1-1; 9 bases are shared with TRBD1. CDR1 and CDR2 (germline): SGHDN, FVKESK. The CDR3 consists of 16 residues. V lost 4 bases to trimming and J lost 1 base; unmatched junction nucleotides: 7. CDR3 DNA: TGTGCCAGCAGCCGCCTCAAGGGACAGGGGAACACTGAAGCTTTCTTT. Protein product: CASSRLKGQGNTEAFF.

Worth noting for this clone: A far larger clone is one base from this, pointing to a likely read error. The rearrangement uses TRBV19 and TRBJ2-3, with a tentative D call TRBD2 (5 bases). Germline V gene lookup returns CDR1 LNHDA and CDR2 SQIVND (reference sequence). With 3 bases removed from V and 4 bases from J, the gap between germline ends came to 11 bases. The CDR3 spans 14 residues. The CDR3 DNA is TGTGCCAGTAGTATCCTCCCGGGATCAGATACGCAGTATTTT. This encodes CASSILPGSDTQYF. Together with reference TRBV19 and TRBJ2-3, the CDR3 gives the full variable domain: DGGITQSPKYLFRKEGQNVTLSCEQNLNHDAMYWYRQDPGQGLRLIYYSQIVNDFQKGDIAEGYSVSREKKESFPLTVTSAQKNPTAFYLCASSILPGSDTQYFGPGTRLTVL.

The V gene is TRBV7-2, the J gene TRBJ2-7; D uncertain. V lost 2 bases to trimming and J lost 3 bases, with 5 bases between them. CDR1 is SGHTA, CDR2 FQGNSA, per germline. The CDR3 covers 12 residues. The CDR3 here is CASSLLGYEQYF. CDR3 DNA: TGTGCCAGCAGCTTACTGGGCTACGAGCAGTACTTC.

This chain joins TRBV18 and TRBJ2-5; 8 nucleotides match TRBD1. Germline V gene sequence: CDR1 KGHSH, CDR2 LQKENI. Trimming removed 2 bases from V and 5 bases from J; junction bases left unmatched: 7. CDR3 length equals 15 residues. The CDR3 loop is CASSPVAQGAETQYF. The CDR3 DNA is TGTGCCAGCTCACCAGTGGCCCAGGGGGCGGAGACCCAGTACTTC.

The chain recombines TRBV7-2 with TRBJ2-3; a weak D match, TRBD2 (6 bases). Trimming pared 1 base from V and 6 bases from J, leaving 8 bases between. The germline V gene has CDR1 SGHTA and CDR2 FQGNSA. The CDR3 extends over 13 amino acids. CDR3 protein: CASSLDRGDTQYF. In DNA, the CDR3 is TGTGCCAGCAGCTTAGACCGGGGGGATACGCAGTATTTT.

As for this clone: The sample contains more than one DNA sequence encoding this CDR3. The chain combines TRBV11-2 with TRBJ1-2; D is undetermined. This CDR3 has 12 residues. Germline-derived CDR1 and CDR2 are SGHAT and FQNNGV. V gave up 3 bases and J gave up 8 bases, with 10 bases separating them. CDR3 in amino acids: CASSLGIRGYTF. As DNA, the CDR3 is TGTGCCAGCAGCTTGGGAATCAGGGGCTACACCTTC.

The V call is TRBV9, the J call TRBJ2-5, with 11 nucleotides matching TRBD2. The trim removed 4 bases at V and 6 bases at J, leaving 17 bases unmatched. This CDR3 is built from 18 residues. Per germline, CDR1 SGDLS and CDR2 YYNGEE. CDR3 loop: CASSPRELAGGPGKTQYF. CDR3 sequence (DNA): TGTGCCAGCAGCCCCCGAGAGCTAGCGGGGGGACCTGGGAAGACCCAGTACTTC.

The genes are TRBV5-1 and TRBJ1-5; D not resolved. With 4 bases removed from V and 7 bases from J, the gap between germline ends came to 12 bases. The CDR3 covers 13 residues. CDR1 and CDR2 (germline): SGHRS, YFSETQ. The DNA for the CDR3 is TGCGCCAGCAGCCCTAATTCGGGGCAGCCCCAGCATTTT. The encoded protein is CASSPNSGQPQHF.

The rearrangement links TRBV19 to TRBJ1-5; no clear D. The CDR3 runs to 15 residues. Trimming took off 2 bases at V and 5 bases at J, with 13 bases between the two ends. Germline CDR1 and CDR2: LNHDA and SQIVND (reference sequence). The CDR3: CASSIFDSRYQPQHF. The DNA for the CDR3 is TGTGCCAGTAGTATATTTGACTCCAGGTATCAGCCCCAGCATTTT.

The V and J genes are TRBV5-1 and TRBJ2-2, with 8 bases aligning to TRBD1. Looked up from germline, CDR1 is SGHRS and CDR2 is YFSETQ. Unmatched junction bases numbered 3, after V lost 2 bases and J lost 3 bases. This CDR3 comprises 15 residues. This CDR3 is CASSFQQGDTGELFF. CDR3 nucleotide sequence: TGCGCCAGCAGCTTCCAACAGGGGGACACCGGGGAGCTGTTTTTT.

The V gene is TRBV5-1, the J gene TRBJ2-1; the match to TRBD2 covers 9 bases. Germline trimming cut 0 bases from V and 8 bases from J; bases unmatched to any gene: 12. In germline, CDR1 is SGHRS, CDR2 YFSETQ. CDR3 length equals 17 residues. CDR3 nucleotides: TGCGCCAGCAGCTTGGGATTAGCGGGAGTGTCTGAGGATGAGCAGTTCTTC. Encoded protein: CASSLGLAGVSEDEQFF.